These 5 T cell receptor beta chains share one sample of origin, sequenced in a study of blood T cell repertoires in COVID-19. Sequencing was performed with immunoSEQ multiplex PCR; in TCRdb, only in-frame clones are kept and a portion is missing. The sample holds nearly 80,000 clones; 75% to 90% are singletons and the top ten take about 5.6%. Material for sequencing was peripheral blood. These TCRs come from a man aged 60-69 years with active or convalescent COVID-19.

The genes are TRBV19 and TRBJ2-1, with D tentatively TRBD2 (7 bases). V shed 11 bases and J shed 6 bases, with 26 bases lying between them. CDR1 is LNHDA and CDR2 is SQIVND in the germline V gene (reference sequence). The CDR3 covers 16 residues. The CDR3 reads CAVGSLASMTGNEQFF. The CDR3 DNA follows: TGTGCCGTGGGCTCACTAGCGAGCATGACAGGCAATGAGCAGTTCTTC.

The V call is TRBV6-2 or TRBV6-3, the J call TRBJ2-7; 8 positions match TRBD1. The germline V gene has CDR1 MNHEY and CDR2 SVGEGT. The junction had 6 bases not matched to a gene; V was cut back by 5 bases and J by 3 bases. CDR3 length equals 14 residues. The DNA for the CDR3 is TGTGCCAGCAGTGAGGACAGGGTTGGCTACGAGCAGTACTTC. It encodes CASSEDRVGYEQYF.

The J gene is TRBJ1-1, the V gene TRBV27, with a possible D match to TRBD1 (5 bases). V was pared by 2 bases and J by 4 bases, with 11 bases between. This CDR3 comprises 14 residues. Germline loops: CDR1 MNHEY, CDR2 SMNVEV (reference sequence). The DNA of the CDR3 is TGTGCCAGCAGTTTACACGGCCAGGGCACTGAAGCTTTCTTT. Its protein is CASSLHGQGTEAFF.

The V and J genes are TRBV5-6 and TRBJ2-2; TRBD2 aligns across 9 bases. With V trimmed by 4 bases and J by 4 bases, 5 bases remained unmatched. The CDR3 covers 15 residues. The V gene's germline CDR1 is SGHDT and CDR2 YYEEEE. For the CDR3, the DNA is TGTGCCAGCAGCCCGGGACTAGCTGGCACCGGGGAGCTGTTTTTT. Translating it yields CASSPGLAGTGELFF.

V usage is TRBV27 and J usage is TRBJ2-5, with 12 bases fitting TRBD2. The trim removed 4 bases at V and 1 base at J, leaving 4 bases unmatched. This CDR3 spans 16 amino acids. The V gene's germline CDR1 is MNHEY and CDR2 SMNVEV (reference sequence). The CDR3 nucleotides are TGTGCCAGCAGTTCGGTACTAGCGGGGGGCCAAGAGACCCAGTACTTC. This gives the protein CASSSVLAGGQETQYF.